A single sample gave rise to the 18 T cell receptor beta chains below, sequenced in a study of blood T cell repertoires in COVID-19. Produced via immunoSEQ multiplex PCR; TCRdb's table is partial and in-frame only. The table has about 180,000 clones, approximately 87% seen once. Input material: peripheral blood. All receptors derive from a person aged 65-85 years with COVID-19, enrolled during active disease.

The chain links TRBV11-2 to TRBJ1-4; D is uncertain. Per the germline V gene, CDR1 is SGHAT and CDR2 is FQNNGV. V lost 3 bases and J 0 bases, leaving 8 bases between the germline ends. There are 15 residues in the CDR3. The CDR3 sequence is CASSFLRATNEKLFF. The CDR3 coding sequence is TGTGCCAGCAGCTTTCTCCGCGCAACTAATGAAAAACTGTTTTTT. The complete variable domain, with remaining parts taken from reference TRBV11-2 and TRBJ1-4, reads EAGVAQSPRYKIIEKRQSVAFWCNPISGHATLYWYQQILGQGPKLLIQFQNNGVVDDSQLPKDRFSAERLKGVDSTLKIQPAKLEDSAVYLCASSFLRATNEKLFFGSGTQLSVL.

The gene calls are TRBV30 and TRBJ1-1; D is undetermined. V dropped 1 base and J dropped 1 base, with 7 bases sitting between them. From germline, CDR1 is GTSNPN and CDR2 SVGIG (reference sequence). The CDR3 is 13 amino acids. The CDR3 loop is CAWSDSSNTEAFF. The CDR3 region has the DNA TGTGCCTGGAGTGACAGCTCGAACACTGAAGCTTTCTTT.

On this clone itself: The sample contains more than one DNA sequence encoding this CDR3. The V gene is TRBV28, the J gene TRBJ2-1; 11 bases map to TRBD2. The CDR3 is 15 amino acids. Germline trimming cut 6 bases from V and 4 bases from J; bases unmatched to any gene: 5. The germline V gene encodes CDR1 MDHEN and CDR2 SYDVKM. This chain's CDR3 is CASSSLAGGYNEQFF. The DNA for the CDR3 is TGTGCCAGCAGCAGTCTAGCGGGAGGTTACAATGAGCAGTTCTTC.

This clone was detected once. CDR3 loop: CASSAGWADTQYF. The CDR3 region has the DNA TGTGCCAGCAGCGCGGGGTGGGCAGATACGCAGTATTTT. The chain joins TRBV7-3 to TRBJ2-3, with TRBD2 as a possible D gene (6 bases). The CDR3 loop spans 13 amino acids. V lost 5 bases, J lost 4 bases, and 10 bases lay in between. In germline, CDR1 is SGHTA, CDR2 FQGTGA.

V gene TRBV15 combines with J gene TRBJ2-5; maybe TRBD2 (5 bases). The CDR3 is 13 residues long. Germline V gives CDR1 LNHNV, CDR2 YYDKDF (reference sequence). V lost 2 bases and J lost 5, with 9 bases in between. As DNA, the CDR3 is TGTGCCACCAGCAGAACTAGTGGTGAGACCCAGTACTTC. Amino acids: CATSRTSGETQYF.

The chain links TRBV6-5 to TRBJ1-2, with D perhaps matching TRBD1 (5 bases). Germline assignment: CDR1 MNHEY and CDR2 SVGAGI. This CDR3 has 13 amino acids. The V end lost 7 bases, the J end lost 2 bases, and 11 bases lay between the germline ends. CDR3 protein: CASILGGNYGYTF. Written as DNA, the CDR3 is TGTGCCAGCATATTGGGGGGAAACTATGGCTACACCTTC.

This clone has just one count. The J gene is TRBJ1-3, the V gene TRBV15, with D possibly TRBD1 on 5 matching bases. In germline, CDR1 is LNHNV, CDR2 YYDKDF (reference sequence). The CDR3 covers 15 residues. V lost 0 bases to trimming and J lost 9 bases, with 15 bases between them. The CDR3 DNA reads TGTGCCACCAGCAGAGATCGTAGCAGGGAGGGCACCATATATTTT. Amino acids: CATSRDRSREGTIYF.

This clone was seen a single time. The chain couples TRBV4-1 to TRBJ1-1; TRBD1 might be the D (6 bases). The CDR3 is 12 residues long. Trimming cost V 5 bases and J 9 bases, with 13 bases left between them. Germline V gene sequence: CDR1 MGHRA, CDR2 YSYEKL. The CDR3 is CASSATGWKAFF. Written as DNA, the CDR3 is TGCGCCAGCAGCGCTACAGGGTGGAAAGCTTTCTTT.

The genes are TRBV27 and TRBJ2-7; the match to TRBD1 covers 10 bases. J gave up 3 bases and V 5 bases, and 7 bases lay outside the gene matches. The length of the CDR3 is 15 residues. The germline CDR1 and CDR2 sequences are MNHEY and SMNVEV (reference sequence). The CDR3 DNA sequence: TGTGCCAGCAGTCTCACTAGGGACAGGGGCTACGAGCAGTACTTC. Its protein product is CASSLTRDRGYEQYF.

The rearrangement joins TRBV24-1 to TRBJ2-5; maybe TRBD1 (6 bases). Germline V lookup: CDR1 KGHDR, CDR2 SFDVKD. The CDR3 is 15 residues long. V was trimmed by 4 bases and J by 7 bases, leaving 18 bases between them. The CDR3 here is CATSETGTSSGTQYF. The CDR3 bases are TGTGCCACCAGTGAAACGGGGACATCTTCGGGGACCCAGTACTTC.

This sequence joins TRBV27 and TRBJ2-7, with 10 bases aligning to TRBD2. The J segment lost 2 bases and the V segment lost 3 bases, leaving 7 bases of the junction unmatched. The CDR3 extends over 16 amino acids. Germline V CDR1 and CDR2: MNHEY, SMNVEV (reference sequence). CDR3 sequence: CASSFQGLAQTYEQYF. DNA for the CDR3: TGTGCCAGCAGTTTCCAGGGACTAGCGCAAACCTACGAGCAGTACTTC.

The chain has TRBV6-5 and TRBJ1-2; 11 bases are shared with TRBD1. Germline assignment: CDR1 MNHEY and CDR2 SVGAGI. Trimming at V came to 6 bases and at J to 6 bases, leaving 3 bases not matched to a gene. The CDR3 has 13 residues. The CDR3 nucleotides read TGTGCCAGCAGGGCGGGACAGGGGGATGGCTACACCTTC. This encodes CASRAGQGDGYTF.

The rearrangement joins TRBV6-4 to TRBJ2-2, with D perhaps TRBD2 (6 bases). CDR1 is MRHNA, CDR2 SNTAGT, per germline. The V end was cut by 0 bases, the J end by 5 bases, with 34 bases between. The CDR3 totals 23 residues. The CDR3 nucleotides read TGTGCCAGCAGTGACTCGATCGCCATCCAACGGGGGAAGAGGGTCTCGGGAACCGGGGAGCTGTTTTTT. Its translation: CASSDSIAIQRGKRVSGTGELFF.

The chain carries TRBV6-5 and TRBJ2-3; D remains ambiguous. This CDR3 contains 14 residues. V was cut by 5 bases and J by 2 bases, with 11 bases left in between. Germline CDR1 MNHEY, CDR2 SVGAGI. The CDR3, as DNA: TGTGCCAGCAGTCCAGGTGCGAACACAGATACGCAGTATTTT. This translates into CASSPGANTDTQYF.

The chain links TRBV28 to TRBJ2-5; D is perhaps TRBD1 (6 bases). The CDR3 is 14 residues long. Trimming removed 6 bases at V and 5 bases at J, with 16 bases between. Looked up from germline, CDR1 is MDHEN and CDR2 is SYDVKM. CDR3 region: CASRLQGFWETQYF. The CDR3 coding sequence is TGTGCCAGCAGGTTGCAGGGGTTCTGGGAGACCCAGTACTTC.

Written as DNA, the CDR3 is TGTGCCAGCAGCCCGGGTGGGAGAGGCTCCTACGAGCAGTACTTC. This gives the protein CASSPGGRGSYEQYF. The chain links TRBV6-2 or TRBV6-3 to TRBJ2-7, with D tentatively TRBD2 (5 bases). Trimming removed 6 bases from V and 0 bases from J, with 15 bases in between. The V gene's germline CDR1 is MNHEY and CDR2 SVGEGT. CDR3 size: 15 residues.

This clone was picked up a small number of times. V is TRBV13 and J is TRBJ2-2; 13 positions agree with TRBD2. The CDR3 covers 18 residues. Trimming took 5 bases from V and 4 from J; bases not matched to a gene: 10. The germline V gene encodes CDR1 PRHDT and CDR2 FYEKMQ (reference sequence). For the CDR3, the DNA is TGTGCCAGCAGCCCGGAGGGACTAGCGGGATCAGGCACCGGGGAGCTGTTTTTT. It translates to CASSPEGLAGSGTGELFF.

Note on this clone: Possible read error: a much larger clone is one base away. This chain uses TRBV11-1 with TRBJ1-6, with D unclear. The CDR3 is 13 residues long. CDR1 is SGHAT, CDR2 FQDESV, per germline (reference sequence). Trimming stripped 2 bases from V and 7 bases from J, with 6 bases between. The CDR3 loop reads CASSLYRNSPLHF. CDR3 bases: TGTGCCAGCAGCTTATACAGAAATTCACCCCTCCACTTT.